These T cell receptor beta chains were read from a single sample in a study of T cell responses to AZD1222 COVID-19 vaccine. Profiling relied on immunoSEQ multiplex PCR, and the TCRdb table lists in-frame clones only, not all of them. Among some 58,000 clones listed, around 90% were seen once. The sample was peripheral blood, taken on day 0 of AZD1222 vaccination. These TCRs come from an adult in good health. CDR3s include the opening cysteine and the closing phenylalanine or tryptophan. D genes are given only for firm matches. Rows give clone size only sometimes, using once, few, many, or a class for an expanded clone.

>NA|NA|TRBJ1-2|TRBV30|15
TGTGCCTGGAGTGATGGGGGCTCAGCTAACTATGGCTACACCTTC
CAWSDGGSANYGYTF
>NA|NA|TRBJ2-3|TRBV5-1|14
TGCGCCAGCAGGAGCTCGGGAGGCACAGATACGCAGTATTTT
CASRSSGGTDTQYF
>NA|NA|TRBJ1-2|TRBV12-3/TRBV12-4|13
TGTGCCAGCAGTTTAGGGACCACCTATGGCTACACCTTC
CASSLGTTYGYTF
>TRBD2|once|TRBJ2-2|TRBV7-2|17
TGTGCCAGCAGCGTCCCCGGGACTAGCGGGAGCACCGGGGAGCTGTTTTTT
CASSVPGTSGSTGELFF
>TRBD1|NA|TRBJ1-2|TRBV30|12
TGTGCCTGGGGACAGGGGGCCTATGGCTACACCTTC
CAWGQGAYGYTF
>TRBD2|NA|TRBJ2-7|TRBV6-5|15
TGTGCCAGCAGTTACAGGACTAGCAGGTCTACCGAGCAGTACTTC
CASSYRTSRSTEQYF
>NA|NA|TRBJ1-5|TRBV30|13
TGTGCCTGGAGTATAGGTTTCAATCAGCCCCAGCATTTT
CAWSIGFNQPQHF
>TRBD2|NA|TRBJ2-1|TRBV11-2|16
TGTGCCAGCAGCTCGTATGAGACTAGCTTCTACAATGAGCAGTTCTTC
CASSSYETSFYNEQFF
>TRBD1|once|TRBJ2-2|TRBV7-2|15
TGTGCCAGCAGCGGTAGGGGGCGGAACACCGGGGAGCTGTTTTTT
CASSGRGRNTGELFF
>TRBD1|NA|TRBJ2-2|TRBV11-2|16
TGTGCCAGCAGAACCAACAGGGGAAGGAACACCGGGGAGCTGTTTTTT
CASRTNRGRNTGELFF
>NA|NA|TRBJ2-2|TRBV24-1|16
TGTGCCACCAGTGATTCAGGACAGACGAACACCGGGGAGCTGTTTTTT
CATSDSGQTNTGELFF
>TRBD2|NA|TRBJ2-7|TRBV5-4|14
TGTGCCAGCAGGGACGGACTAGGGGCCTACGAGCAGTACTTC
CASRDGLGAYEQYF
>TRBD2|NA|TRBJ2-2|TRBV6-5|14
TGTGCCAGCAGGGCTAGCGGGAACACCGGGGAGCTGTTTTTT
CASRASGNTGELFF
>TRBD1|NA|TRBJ1-4|TRBV6-5|15
TGTGCCAGCAGTACCACAGGGGTGAGAAATGAAAAACTGTTTTTT
CASSTTGVRNEKLFF
>NA|NA|TRBJ2-1|TRBV6-2/TRBV6-3|16
TGTGCCAGCAGTTTATCCGCCGACTCGGGATACAATGAGCAGTTCTTC
CASSLSADSGYNEQFF
>NA|NA|TRBJ2-1|TRBV29-1|13
TGCAGCGCCCGAGGGGGACCTTACAATGAGCAGTTCTTC
CSARGGPYNEQFF
>NA|NA|TRBJ1-5|TRBV6-4|17
TGTGCCAGCAGTGACCCCTTCGACACGGGGGGCAATCAGCCCCAGCATTTT
CASSDPFDTGGNQPQHF
>TRBD1|NA|TRBJ2-1|TRBV24-1|15
TGTGCCACCAGTGTGGGGACAGGTAGCTACAATGAGCAGTTCTTC
CATSVGTGSYNEQFF
>NA|NA|TRBJ2-5|TRBV7-2|13
TGTGCCAGCAGCATGGGGCCTCAAGAGACCCAGTACTTC
CASSMGPQETQYF
>NA|NA|TRBJ1-1|TRBV15|14
TGTGCCACCAGCCTCGGAGGGCTGGGTACTGAAGCTTTCTTT
CATSLGGLGTEAFF
>TRBD1|NA|TRBJ1-2|TRBV9|15
TGTGCCAGCAGCGTAGAGGGCAGGGGGTCGGTTGGCTACACCTTC
CASSVEGRGSVGYTF
>NA|NA|TRBJ1-6|TRBV5-4|14
TGTGCCAGCAGCGGTTCAGTGAATAATTCACCCCTCCACTTT
CASSGSVNNSPLHF
>NA|NA|TRBJ1-4|TRBV7-5|17
TGTGTCAGAAGCTTAAGCGGCATGGGGACCACTAATGAAAAACTGTTTTTT
CVRSLSGMGTTNEKLFF
>NA|NA|TRBJ2-7|TRBV6-2/TRBV6-3|11
TGTGCCAGCAGTCGGACCTACGAGCAGTACTTC
CASSRTYEQYF
>NA|NA|TRBJ2-1|TRBV18|12
TGTGCCAGCTCACCACCCCTAAATGAGCAGTTCTTC
CASSPPLNEQFF
>TRBD1|NA|TRBJ1-1|TRBV28|14
TGTGCCAGCAAACCGGGACAGGGGGACACTGAAGCTTTCTTT
CASKPGQGDTEAFF
>NA|NA|TRBJ2-1|TRBV12-2|16
TGTGCAAGTCGCTTAGGAACTAGTGGAGGAAGAAATGAGCAGTTCTTC
CASRLGTSGGRNEQFF
>TRBD1|few|TRBJ1-2|TRBV24-1|16
TGTGCCACCAGTGGCAGGAACGACAGGGGGCGAGATGGCTACACCTTC
CATSGRNDRGRDGYTF
>TRBD1|NA|TRBJ1-2|TRBV18|15
TGTGCCAGCTCACCAAGGGACAGCTCTAACTATGGCTACACCTTC
CASSPRDSSNYGYTF
>TRBD2|once|TRBJ2-7|TRBV5-4|14
TGTGCCAGCAGCCCGGGACTAGCGGTCTACGAGCAGTACTTC
CASSPGLAVYEQYF
>TRBD2|NA|TRBJ2-7|TRBV4-1|18
TGCGCCAGCAGCCAAGAATTCGTTCCAGCGGGAGTGCCCTACGAGCAGTACTTC
CASSQEFVPAGVPYEQYF